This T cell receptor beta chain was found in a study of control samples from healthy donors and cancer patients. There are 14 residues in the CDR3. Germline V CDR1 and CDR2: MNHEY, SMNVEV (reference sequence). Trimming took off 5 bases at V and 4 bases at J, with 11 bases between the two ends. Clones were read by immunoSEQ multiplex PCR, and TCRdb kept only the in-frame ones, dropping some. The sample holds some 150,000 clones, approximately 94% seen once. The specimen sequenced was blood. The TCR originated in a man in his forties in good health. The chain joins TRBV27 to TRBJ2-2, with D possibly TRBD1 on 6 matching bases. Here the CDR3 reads CASSPRQATGELFF. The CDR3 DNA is TGTGCCAGCAGTCCCCGACAGGCCACCGGGGAGCTGTTTTTT.